One sample yielded the 6 T cell receptor beta chains listed below, sequenced in a study of shared clonotypes between healthy human individuals. Sequenced by immunoSEQ multiplex PCR; TCRdb stores in-frame clones only, minus some. The repertoire holds roughly 1 million clones, approximately 72% seen once, with around 1.5% in the top ten. The specimen was memory CD4+ T cells sorted from blood. As to subset: CD45RA-negative fraction. The receptors originated from a young man in good health.

The chain joins TRBV9 to TRBJ2-7; D unclear. V shed 0 bases and J shed 2 bases, with 12 bases lying between them. Germline V CDR1 and CDR2: SGDLS, YYNGEE. The CDR3 has 15 residues. CDR3 coding DNA: TGTGCCAGCAGCGTAGCTCAGGAGACCGCCTACGAGCAGTACTTC. Amino acid sequence: CASSVAQETAYEQYF. Together with reference TRBV9 and TRBJ2-7, the CDR3 gives the full variable domain: DSGVTQTPKHLITATGQRVTLRCSPRSGDLSVYWYQQSLDQGLQFLIQYYNGEERAKGNILERFSAQQFPDLHSELNLSSLELGDSALYFCASSVAQETAYEQYFGPGTRLTVT.

The CDR3: CASSLALKNTGELFF. The CDR3 DNA follows: TGTGCCAGCAGCTTGGCCCTGAAGAACACCGGGGAGCTGTTTTTT. The genes are TRBV5-5 and TRBJ2-2, with D hard to call. Germline loops: CDR1 SGHKS, CDR2 YYEKEE (reference sequence). The CDR3 extends over 15 amino acids. Between the trimmed V and J ends, which lost 0 bases and 1 base, there was a span of 7 bases.

This chain connects TRBV10-2 to TRBJ2-7, with D unclear. V was cut by 0 bases and J by 3 bases, with 9 bases left in between. This CDR3 comprises 14 residues. Germline V CDR1 and CDR2: WSHSY, SAAADI. CDR3: CASSESDGVYEQYF. The CDR3 nucleotides are TGCGCCAGCAGTGAGTCCGACGGAGTCTACGAGCAGTACTTC.

The rearrangement uses TRBV6-5 and TRBJ2-5, with TRBD1 matching over 7 bases. With V trimmed by 5 bases and J by 3 bases, 9 bases remained unmatched. The CDR3 is 15 amino acids. Germline V gene lookup returns CDR1 MNHEY and CDR2 SVGAGI. The CDR3 DNA reads as TGTGCCAGCAGTATTCACCGGGACAGAAAAGAGACCCAGTACTTC. It translates to CASSIHRDRKETQYF.

This clone is a singleton in its sample. The rearrangement joins TRBV5-6 to TRBJ1-5; tentative D call: TRBD1 (6 bases). Trimming pared 3 bases from V and 7 bases from J, leaving 17 bases between. Germline V lookup: CDR1 SGHDT, CDR2 YYEEEE. The CDR3 contains 15 residues. The CDR3 region has the DNA TGTGCCAGCAGCTCGGTCGATCAGGGGTGGCAGCCCCAGCATTTT. Translation gives CASSSVDQGWQPQHF.

This clone was recorded once. The chain couples TRBV11-3 to TRBJ2-2; 11 nucleotides agree with TRBD2. The CDR3 covers 17 residues. The germline CDR1 and CDR2 sequences are SGHNT and YENEEA. Losses at the gene ends were 4 bases for V and 1 base for J; bases not matched to a gene: 5. This CDR3 reads CASSSLGLAGNTGELFF. CDR3 nucleotide sequence: TGTGCCAGCAGCTCACTAGGACTAGCGGGGAACACCGGGGAGCTGTTTTTT.